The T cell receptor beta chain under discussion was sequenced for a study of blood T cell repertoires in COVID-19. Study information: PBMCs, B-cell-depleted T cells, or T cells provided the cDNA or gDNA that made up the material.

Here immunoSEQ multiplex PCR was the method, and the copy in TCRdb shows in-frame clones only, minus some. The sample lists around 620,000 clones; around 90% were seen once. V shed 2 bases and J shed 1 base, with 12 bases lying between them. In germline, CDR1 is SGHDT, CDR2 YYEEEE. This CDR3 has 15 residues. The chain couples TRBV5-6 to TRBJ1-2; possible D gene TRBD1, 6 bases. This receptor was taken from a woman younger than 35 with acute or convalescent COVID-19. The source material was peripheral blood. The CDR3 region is CASSLFGTFNYGYTF. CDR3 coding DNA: TGTGCCAGCAGCTTATTTGGGACATTTAACTATGGCTACACCTTC.